The 15 T cell receptor beta chains given below trace back to one sample, sequenced in a study of human T cells and chemical hapten exposure. As to time point: pre-sensitization, week 0. Treatment specified: therapeutic diphenylcyclopropenone sensitization with weekly scalp DPC. MiXCR, applied by TCRdb to the RACE reads, yields one record per CDR3 protein. The table has approximately 370,000 distinct CDR3 sequences, 5.5% seen once; the top ten hold about 8.7%. The sequencing used whole blood, collected in connection with sensitization to the hapten diphenylcyclopropenone (DPC). The origin of the receptors is a woman between 18 and 29 years old with alopecia areata. Some clones in this sample may be carry-over from other donors' samples.

In the case of this clonotype: A much larger clone lies one base from this, so it may be a read error. This chain joins TRBV12-5 and TRBJ2-1; D possibly corresponds to TRBD1 (6 bases). CDR3 size: 14 residues. In germline, CDR1 is LGHNT, CDR2 FRNRAP. Trimming stripped 7 bases from V and 3 bases from J, with 13 bases between. CDR3 sequence: CASAVDRCYNEQFF. Written as DNA, the CDR3 is TGTGCTAGTGCCGTAGACAGGTGCTACAATGAGCAGTTCTTC.

Relative to its sample, this clonotype is medium-sized. CDR3 protein: CASQIGRGNTGELFF. In DNA, the CDR3 is TGCGCCAGTCAAATCGGGCGGGGGAACACCGGGGAGCTGTTTTTT. This sequence joins TRBV4-1 and TRBJ2-2, with D possibly matching TRBD2 (6 bases). V lost 9 bases to trimming and J lost 1 base, with 15 bases between them. The CDR3 consists of 15 residues. Germline assignment: CDR1 MGHRA and CDR2 YSYEKL.

At least ten counts were recorded for this clonotype. The chain recombines TRBV3-1 with TRBJ1-5; no clear D. The germline V gene has CDR1 LGHDT and CDR2 YNNKEL (reference sequence). The CDR3 length is 13 residues. Trimming pared 1 base from V and 6 bases from J, leaving 7 bases between. Here the CDR3 reads CASSQVLGQPQHF. The CDR3, as DNA: TGTGCCAGCAGCCAAGTATTAGGTCAGCCCCAGCATTTT.

This clonotype was observed many times. The V call is TRBV28, the J call TRBJ1-5, with 10 nucleotides matching TRBD1. Per the germline V gene, CDR1 is MDHEN and CDR2 is SYDVKM. V lost 5 bases to trimming and J lost 2 bases; unmatched junction nucleotides: 9. This CDR3 contains 17 residues. Here the CDR3 DNA reads TGTGCCAGCAGTAGTGGGACAGGGGAGCGGGGCAATCAGCCCCAGCATTTT. This translates into CASSSGTGERGNQPQHF.

V is TRBV6-1 and J is TRBJ1-1, with D perhaps matching TRBD1 (6 bases). Germline V gene lookup returns CDR1 MNHNS and CDR2 SASEGT. This CDR3 comprises 15 residues. V was clipped by 8 bases and J by 3 bases, with 19 bases between them. Written as DNA, the CDR3 is TGTGCCAGCCCCAAGGGGGGGGCGCCGGACACTGAAGCTTTCTTT. Translated, it gives CASPKGGAPDTEAFF.

This clonotype came up a few times. The chain uses TRBV6-2 or TRBV6-3 and TRBJ2-1; weak D call: TRBD2 (6 bases). This CDR3 has 15 amino acids. Germline CDR1 reads MNHEY; CDR2 reads SVGEGT. The V gene lost 4 bases and the J gene lost 9 bases, with 19 bases spanning the gap. CDR3 bases: TGTGCCAGCAGTTCCGGGACTTCCCTTGAGGTTGAGCAGTTCTTC. Translated, it gives CASSSGTSLEVEQFF.

This clonotype appeared many times. The gene calls are TRBV29-1 and TRBJ1-1; possibly TRBD1 for D (6 bases). Trimming shortened V by 7 bases and J by 5 bases, and 20 bases separated the two germline ends. In germline, CDR1 is SQVTM, CDR2 ANQGSEA. The CDR3 is 14 amino acids. For the CDR3, the DNA is TGCAGCGCGGGACACACGATTGAAGTGACTGAAGCTTTCTTT. It specifies CSAGHTIEVTEAFF.

The V gene is TRBV29-1, the J gene TRBJ1-5, with D perhaps matching TRBD1 (6 bases). The length of the CDR3 is 14 residues. V dropped 0 bases and J dropped 7 bases, with 13 bases sitting between them. Germline V gives CDR1 SQVTM, CDR2 ANQGSEA. Here the CDR3 reads CSVEDGGAGQPQHF. As DNA, the CDR3 is TGCAGCGTTGAAGATGGGGGGGCGGGACAGCCCCAGCATTTT.

This chain joins TRBV12-3 or TRBV12-4 and TRBJ1-1, with D unresolved. The CDR3 totals 14 residues. Deletions cut 2 bases from V and 1 base from J, with 8 bases between. The CDR3 DNA follows: TGTGCCAGCAGTTTAAACACGGGGAACACTGAAGCTTTCTTT. Amino acids: CASSLNTGNTEAFF.

This clonotype occurred many times. This chain links TRBV12-3 or TRBV12-4 with TRBJ2-3, with D maybe TRBD1 (6 bases). The CDR3 extends over 15 amino acids. The V gene lost 5 bases and the J gene lost 0 bases, with 12 bases spanning the gap. CDR3 region: CASSLWDTSTDTQYF. CDR3 nucleotide sequence: TGTGCCAGCAGTCTGTGGGACACTAGCACAGATACGCAGTATTTT.

The V call is TRBV7-9, the J call TRBJ2-1; 11 nucleotides match TRBD2. CDR1 is SEHNR, CDR2 FQNEAQ, per germline (reference sequence). V dropped 1 base and J dropped 5; count of bases not matched to a gene: 7. The CDR3 extends over 17 amino acids. CDR3 region: CASSLDTGLAGNNEQFF. In DNA, the CDR3 is TGTGCCAGCAGCTTAGATACTGGACTAGCGGGCAACAATGAGCAGTTCTTC.

This clonotype was counted between two and nine times. V is TRBV9 and J is TRBJ1-1; 8 positions agree with TRBD1. The junction had 9 bases not matched to a gene; V was cut back by 4 bases and J by 4 bases. The length of the CDR3 is 15 residues. Germline V gene data show CDR1 as SGDLS and CDR2 as YYNGEE. CDR3 protein: CASSPPTGAGTEAFF. The CDR3 DNA reads TGTGCCAGCAGCCCCCCGACAGGGGCGGGCACTGAAGCTTTCTTT.

This clonotype appeared a few times. The chain is built from TRBV12-3 or TRBV12-4 and TRBJ2-5; D remains ambiguous. V was trimmed by 1 base and J by 2 bases, leaving 11 bases between them. The CDR3 consists of 15 residues. CDR3 coding DNA: TGTGCCAGCAGTTTAGGCACAATACAGCAAGAGACCCAGTACTTC. This translates into CASSLGTIQQETQYF.

The sample holds a few counts of this clonotype. The chain joins TRBV6-5 to TRBJ2-3; D possibly matches TRBD1 or TRBD2 (6 bases each). V lost 0 bases to trimming and J lost 2 bases, with 12 bases between them. Germline V gives CDR1 MNHEY, CDR2 SVGAGI. There are 16 residues in the CDR3. CDR3 loop: CASSYSRGVSTDTQYF. The CDR3 bases are TGTGCCAGCAGTTACTCTAGGGGGGTCTCCACAGATACGCAGTATTTT.

This clonotype was recorded a few times. The chain uses TRBV9 and TRBJ2-7; 9 bases align to TRBD2. V shed 2 bases, J shed 5 bases, and the junction held 5 bases outside the gene matches. CDR1 and CDR2 from the germline V gene are SGDLS and YYNGEE. CDR3 length: 14 residues. CDR3 loop: CASSVELAGHEQYF. The CDR3 bases are TGTGCCAGCAGCGTTGAACTAGCGGGCCACGAGCAGTACTTC.